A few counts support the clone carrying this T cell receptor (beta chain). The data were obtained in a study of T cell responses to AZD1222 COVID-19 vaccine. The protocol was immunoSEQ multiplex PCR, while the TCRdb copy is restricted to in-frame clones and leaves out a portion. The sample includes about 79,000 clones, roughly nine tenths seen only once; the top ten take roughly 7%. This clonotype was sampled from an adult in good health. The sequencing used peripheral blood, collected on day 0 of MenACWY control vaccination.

DNA of the CDR3: TGTGCCAGCAGTTTATTGGAGAGGCGGCATGGCTACACCTTC. This codes for CASSLLERRHGYTF. This sequence joins TRBV28 and TRBJ1-2; D not certain. Germline-derived CDR1 and CDR2 are MDHEN and SYDVKM. The CDR3 is 14 residues long. V dropped 1 base and J dropped 6 bases, with 12 bases sitting between them.